The clone carrying this TCR beta chain was picked up a small number of times. The CDR3 is 14 residues long. Trimming shortened V by 3 bases and J by 4 bases, and 12 bases separated the two germline ends. Germline V gene data show CDR1 as SNHLY and CDR2 as FYNNEI. The sample belongs to a study of T-cell memory formation after mild COVID-19. 5'RACE primed from the constant segment yielded TCR alpha and TCR beta cDNA libraries bearing sample barcodes and UMIs. TCRdb redid the calling of the 5' RACE reads with MiXCR, one entry per CDR3 protein. The table includes a few hundred thousand distinct CDR3 sequences, less than 25% detected once.

The receptor comes from an adult woman who had mild COVID-19 (a few samples of this study predate the infection). Cell type and time point are not known. Material for sequencing was PBMCs or a T cell subset sorted from them (not recorded which). The V call is TRBV2, the J call TRBJ1-2, with TRBD1 as a possible D gene (5 bases). The CDR3 nucleotides read TGTGCCAGCAGTGATGACAGAAACTCCTATGGCTACACCTTC. Amino acid sequence: CASSDDRNSYGYTF.